This TCR beta chain was observed in a study of T cells in narcolepsy. Study-wide points: Healthy controls reportedly lacked the autoreactive clonotypes serially found in patients' blood.

Germline V CDR1 and CDR2: MGHRA, YSYEKL. The CDR3 length is 18 residues. V was pared by 1 base and J by 5 bases, with 16 bases of the junction left unmatched. Repertoires were generated with immunoSEQ multiplex PCR, while TCRdb's copy carries only in-frame clones and drops some. The sample contains about 40,000 clones, about nine tenths of which appear only once. This clone showed up just a few times. The antigen remains unidentified. This sequence joins TRBV4-1 and TRBJ1-1, with 7 nucleotides matching TRBD1. The source material was CD45RA- memory CD4+ T cells from PBMCs. This TCR was recovered from a human donor with narcolepsy. For the CDR3, the DNA is TGCGCCAGCAGCCAAGGGGGGTCCACAGGGGCGGCTTTTACTGAAGCTTTCTTT. It encodes CASSQGGSTGAAFTEAFF.